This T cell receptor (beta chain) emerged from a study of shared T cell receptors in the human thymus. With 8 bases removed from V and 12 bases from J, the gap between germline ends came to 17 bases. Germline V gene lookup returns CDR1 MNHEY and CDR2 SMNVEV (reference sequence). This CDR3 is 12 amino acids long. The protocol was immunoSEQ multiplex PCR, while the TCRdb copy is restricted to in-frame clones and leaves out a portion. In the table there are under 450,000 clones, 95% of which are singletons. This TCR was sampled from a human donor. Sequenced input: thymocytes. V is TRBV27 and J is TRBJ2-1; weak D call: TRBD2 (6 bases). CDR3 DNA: TGTGCCAGCGCGACCCCCGGGAGAAGGCAGTTCTTC. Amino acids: CASATPGRRQFF.